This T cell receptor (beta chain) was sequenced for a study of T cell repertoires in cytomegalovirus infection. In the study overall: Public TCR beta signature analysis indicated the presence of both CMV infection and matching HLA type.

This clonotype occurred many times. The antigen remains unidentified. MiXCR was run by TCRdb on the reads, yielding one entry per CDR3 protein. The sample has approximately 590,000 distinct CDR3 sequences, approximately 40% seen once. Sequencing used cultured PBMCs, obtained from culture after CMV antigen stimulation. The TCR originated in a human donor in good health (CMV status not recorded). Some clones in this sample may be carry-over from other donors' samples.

The CDR3: CASSTQGQETQYF. CDR3 sequence (DNA): TGTGCCAGCAGCACACAGGGCCAAGAGACCCAGTACTTC. The chain joins TRBV7-2 to TRBJ2-5; tentative D call: TRBD1 (6 bases). V shed 5 bases and J shed 1 base, with 8 bases lying between them. The CDR3 spans 13 residues. Germline V lookup: CDR1 SGHTA, CDR2 FQGNSA.